This T cell receptor (beta chain) was found in a study of human T cells and chemical hapten exposure. TCRdb re-called the 5' RACE reads with MiXCR, one entry per CDR3 protein. The table lists 70,000 to 85,000 distinct CDR3 sequences, around a sixth of them singletons. Unfractionated whole blood was the source from which total RNA was extracted. V lost 6 bases to trimming and J lost 4 bases; unmatched junction nucleotides: 11. CDR3 length: 16 amino acids. CDR1 and CDR2 from the germline V gene are MNHNS and SASEGT. The chain is built from TRBV6-1 and TRBJ2-1; 8 bases agree with TRBD2. The sequence derives from a female donor in good health. The CDR3 region has the DNA TGTGCCAGCAGGGGTCAAACTAGCGGAGCTTACAATGAGCAGTTCTTC. It specifies CASRGQTSGAYNEQFF.